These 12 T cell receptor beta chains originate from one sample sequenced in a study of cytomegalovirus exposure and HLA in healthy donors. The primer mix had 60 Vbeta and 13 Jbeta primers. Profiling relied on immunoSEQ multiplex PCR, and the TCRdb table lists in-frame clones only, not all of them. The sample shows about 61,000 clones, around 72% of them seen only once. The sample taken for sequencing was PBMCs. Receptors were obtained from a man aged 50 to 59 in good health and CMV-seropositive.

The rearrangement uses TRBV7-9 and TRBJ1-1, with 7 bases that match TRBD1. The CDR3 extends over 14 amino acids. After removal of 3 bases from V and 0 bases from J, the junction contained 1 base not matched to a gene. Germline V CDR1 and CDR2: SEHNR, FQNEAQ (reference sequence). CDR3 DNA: TGTGCCAGCAGCTTGGGACAGATGAACACTGAAGCTTTCTTT. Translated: CASSLGQMNTEAFF. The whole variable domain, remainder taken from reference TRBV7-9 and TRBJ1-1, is DTGVSQNPRHKITKRGQNVTFRCDPISEHNRLYWYRQTLGQGPEFLTYFQNEAQLEKSRLLSDRFSAERPKGSFSTLEIQRTEQGDSAMYLCASSLGQMNTEAFFGQGTRLTVV.

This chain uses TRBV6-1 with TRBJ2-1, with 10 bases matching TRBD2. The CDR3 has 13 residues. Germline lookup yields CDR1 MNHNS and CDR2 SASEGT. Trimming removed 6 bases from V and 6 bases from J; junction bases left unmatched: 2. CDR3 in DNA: TGTGCCAGCAGGACTAGCGGGTCCAATGAGCAGTTCTTC. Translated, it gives CASRTSGSNEQFF.

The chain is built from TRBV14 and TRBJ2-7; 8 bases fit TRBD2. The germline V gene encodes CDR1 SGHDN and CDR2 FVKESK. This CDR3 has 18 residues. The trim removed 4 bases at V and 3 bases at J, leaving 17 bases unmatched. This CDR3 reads CASSRWASGLQANYEQYF. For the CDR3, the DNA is TGTGCCAGCAGCCGGTGGGCTAGCGGGCTCCAGGCTAACTACGAGCAGTACTTC.

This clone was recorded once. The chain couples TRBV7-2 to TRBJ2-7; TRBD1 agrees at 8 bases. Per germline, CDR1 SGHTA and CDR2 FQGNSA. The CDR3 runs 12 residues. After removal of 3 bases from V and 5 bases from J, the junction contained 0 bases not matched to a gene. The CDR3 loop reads CASSLTGDEQYF. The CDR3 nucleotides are TGTGCCAGCAGCTTGACAGGGGACGAGCAGTACTTC.

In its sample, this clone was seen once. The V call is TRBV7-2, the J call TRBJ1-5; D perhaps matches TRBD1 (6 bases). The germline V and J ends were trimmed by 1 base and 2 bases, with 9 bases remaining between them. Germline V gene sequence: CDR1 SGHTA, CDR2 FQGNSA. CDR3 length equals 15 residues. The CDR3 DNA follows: TGTGCCAGCAGCTTAGAGTCAGGGGGCAATCAGCCCCAGCATTTT. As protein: CASSLESGGNQPQHF.

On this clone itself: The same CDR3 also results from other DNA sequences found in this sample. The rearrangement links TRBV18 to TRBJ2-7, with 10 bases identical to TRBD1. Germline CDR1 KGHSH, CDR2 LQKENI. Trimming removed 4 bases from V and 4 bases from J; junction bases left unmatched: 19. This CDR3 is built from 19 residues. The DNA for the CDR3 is TGTGCCAGCTCACGCACGACAGGGGGCGAGTTCCTTCTGTCATACGAGCAGTACTTC. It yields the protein CASSRTTGGEFLLSYEQYF. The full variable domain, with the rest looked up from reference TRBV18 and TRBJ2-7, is NAGVMQNPRHLVRRRGQEARLRCSPMKGHSHVYWYRQLPEEGLKFMVYLQKENIIDESGMPKERFSAEFPKEGPSILRIQQVVRGDSAAYFCASSRTTGGEFLLSYEQYFGPGTRLTVT.

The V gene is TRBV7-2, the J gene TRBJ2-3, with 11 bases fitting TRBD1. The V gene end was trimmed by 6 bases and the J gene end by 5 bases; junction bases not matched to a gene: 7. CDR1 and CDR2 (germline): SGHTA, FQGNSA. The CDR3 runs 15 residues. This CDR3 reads CASSFRDRGIDTQYF. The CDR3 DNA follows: TGTGCCAGCAGTTTCCGGGACAGGGGGATAGATACGCAGTATTTT.

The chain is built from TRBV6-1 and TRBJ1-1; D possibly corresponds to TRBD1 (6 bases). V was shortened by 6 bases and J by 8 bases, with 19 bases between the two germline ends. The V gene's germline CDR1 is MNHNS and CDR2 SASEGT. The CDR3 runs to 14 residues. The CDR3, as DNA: TGTGCCAGCAGCTCCGCATCCGGACAGAGGGAAGCTTTCTTT. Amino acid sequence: CASSSASGQREAFF.

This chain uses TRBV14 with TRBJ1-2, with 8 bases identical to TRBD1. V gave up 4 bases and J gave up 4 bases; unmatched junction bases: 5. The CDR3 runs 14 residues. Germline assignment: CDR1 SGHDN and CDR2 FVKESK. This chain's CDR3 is CASSRAGGSYGYTF. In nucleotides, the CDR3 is TGTGCCAGCAGCCGGGCAGGGGGCAGCTATGGCTACACCTTC.

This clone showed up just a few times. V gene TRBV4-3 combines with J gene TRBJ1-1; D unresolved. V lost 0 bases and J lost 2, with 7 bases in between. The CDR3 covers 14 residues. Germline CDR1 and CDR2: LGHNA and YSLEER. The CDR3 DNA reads TGCGCCAGCAGCCAAGAAGCCCTCAACACTGAAGCTTTCTTT. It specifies CASSQEALNTEAFF.

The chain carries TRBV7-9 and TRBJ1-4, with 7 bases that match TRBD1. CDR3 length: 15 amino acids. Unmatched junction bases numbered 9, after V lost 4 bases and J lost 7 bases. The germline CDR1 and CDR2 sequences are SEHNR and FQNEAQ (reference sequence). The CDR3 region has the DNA TGTGCCAGCAGCTCCGGAGGGGGCAGTGGTGAAAAACTGTTTTTT. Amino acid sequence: CASSSGGGSGEKLFF.

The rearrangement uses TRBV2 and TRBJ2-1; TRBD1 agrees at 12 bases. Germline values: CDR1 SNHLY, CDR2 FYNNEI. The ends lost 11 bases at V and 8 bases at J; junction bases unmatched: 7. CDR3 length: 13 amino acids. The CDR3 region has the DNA TGTGCCGTCCGGGACAGGGGGCCGGATGAGCAGTTCTTC. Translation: CAVRDRGPDEQFF.